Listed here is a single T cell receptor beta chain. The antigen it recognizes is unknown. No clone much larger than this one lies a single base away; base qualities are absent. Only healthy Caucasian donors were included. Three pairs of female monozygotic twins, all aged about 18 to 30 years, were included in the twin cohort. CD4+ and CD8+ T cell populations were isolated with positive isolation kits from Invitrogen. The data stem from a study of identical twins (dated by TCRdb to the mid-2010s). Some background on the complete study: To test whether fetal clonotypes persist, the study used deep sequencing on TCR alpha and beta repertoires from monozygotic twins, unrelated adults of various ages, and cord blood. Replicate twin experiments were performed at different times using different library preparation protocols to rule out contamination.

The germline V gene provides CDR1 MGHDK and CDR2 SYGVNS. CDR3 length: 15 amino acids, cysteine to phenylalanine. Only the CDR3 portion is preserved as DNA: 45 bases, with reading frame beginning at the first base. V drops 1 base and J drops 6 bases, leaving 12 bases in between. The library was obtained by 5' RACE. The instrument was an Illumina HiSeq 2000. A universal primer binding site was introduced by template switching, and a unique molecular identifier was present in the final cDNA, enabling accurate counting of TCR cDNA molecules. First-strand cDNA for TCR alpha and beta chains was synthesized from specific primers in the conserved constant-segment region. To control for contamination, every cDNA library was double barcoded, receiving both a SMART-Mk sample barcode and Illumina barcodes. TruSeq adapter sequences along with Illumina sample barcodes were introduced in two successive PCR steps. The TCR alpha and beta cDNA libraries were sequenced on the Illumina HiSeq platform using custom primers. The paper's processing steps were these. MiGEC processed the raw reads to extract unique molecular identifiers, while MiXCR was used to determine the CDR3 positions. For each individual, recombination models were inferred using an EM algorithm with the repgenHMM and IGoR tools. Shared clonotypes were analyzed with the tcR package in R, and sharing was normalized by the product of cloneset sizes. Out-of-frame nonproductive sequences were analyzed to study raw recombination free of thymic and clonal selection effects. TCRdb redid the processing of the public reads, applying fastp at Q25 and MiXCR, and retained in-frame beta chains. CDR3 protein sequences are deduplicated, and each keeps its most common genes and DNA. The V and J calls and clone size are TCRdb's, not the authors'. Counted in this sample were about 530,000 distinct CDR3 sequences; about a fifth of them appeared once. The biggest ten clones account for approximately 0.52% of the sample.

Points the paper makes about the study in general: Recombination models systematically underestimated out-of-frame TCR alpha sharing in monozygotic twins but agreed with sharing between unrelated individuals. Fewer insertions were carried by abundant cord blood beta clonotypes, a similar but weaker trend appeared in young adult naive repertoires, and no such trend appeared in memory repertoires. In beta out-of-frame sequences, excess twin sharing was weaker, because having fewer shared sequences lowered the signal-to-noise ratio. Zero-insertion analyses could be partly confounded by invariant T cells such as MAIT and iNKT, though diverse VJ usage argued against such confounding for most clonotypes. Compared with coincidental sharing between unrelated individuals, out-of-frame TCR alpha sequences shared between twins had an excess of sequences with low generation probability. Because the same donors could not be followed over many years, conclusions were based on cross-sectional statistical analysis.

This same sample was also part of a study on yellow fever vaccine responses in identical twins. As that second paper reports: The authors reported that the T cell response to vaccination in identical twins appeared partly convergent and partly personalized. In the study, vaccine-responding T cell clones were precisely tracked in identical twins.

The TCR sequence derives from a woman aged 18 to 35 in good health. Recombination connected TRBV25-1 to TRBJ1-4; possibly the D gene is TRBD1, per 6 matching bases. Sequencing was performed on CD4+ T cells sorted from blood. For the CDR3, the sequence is CASSESGGHYEKLFF. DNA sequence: TGTGCCAGCAGTGAATCGGGGGGGCATTATGAAAAACTGTTTTTT.